The 9 T cell receptor beta chains in this list originate from one sample, sequenced in a study of CD8 T cells in ankylosing spondylitis (dated 2017 in TCRdb). Library preparation used 5' RACE. Reads for this sample came from an Illumina HiSeq 2500. TCRdb passed the public sequencing reads through fastp at Q25 and MiXCR, retaining productive beta sequences. All rows with the same CDR3 protein become a single entry with the most common DNA and genes. Present in this sample are some 150,000 distinct CDR3 sequences, more than 9.5% of which were seen just once. The top ten constitute roughly 4% of the sample. Sequencing used blood, either unsorted or a sorted T cell fraction (not recorded which). All receptors come from a female donor with ankylosing spondylitis or in good health (not recorded which).

This clonotype was seen at least ten times. V is TRBV24-1 and J is TRBJ1-1, with D unresolved. Germline CDR1 and CDR2: KGHDR and SFDVKD. This CDR3 is built from 13 residues. V shed 3 bases and J shed 1 base, with 5 bases lying between them. The CDR3 loop reads CATSDGGNTEAFF. The CDR3 DNA reads TGTGCCACCAGTGATGGAGGGAACACTGAAGCTTTCTTT.

The gene calls are TRBV4-2 and TRBJ2-2; the D is unclear. The V gene's germline CDR1 is LGHNA and CDR2 YNFKEQ. Between the trimmed V and J ends, which lost 3 bases and 2 bases, there was a span of 4 bases. This CDR3 is built from 13 residues. CDR3 sequence (DNA): TGTGCCAGCAGCCAGTTCAACACCGGGGAGCTGTTTTTT. Translation: CASSQFNTGELFF.

This clonotype was seen at least ten times. The chain carries TRBV5-1 and TRBJ2-3, with D perhaps being TRBD1 or TRBD2 (5 bases each). V shed 5 bases and J shed 4 bases, with 14 bases lying between them. This CDR3 is built from 14 residues. CDR1 is SGHRS and CDR2 is YFSETQ in the germline V gene. The CDR3 protein is CASRGESFADTQYF. The CDR3 region has the DNA TGCGCCAGCAGAGGGGAGAGTTTTGCAGATACGCAGTATTTT.

As to this clonotype: A much more abundant neighbour one base away suggests this may be a read error. This chain uses TRBV18 with TRBJ1-1; D not resolved. This CDR3 has 12 residues. Germline CDR1 reads KGHSH; CDR2 reads LQKENI. V lost 3 bases and J 1 base, leaving 3 bases between the germline ends. The CDR3 DNA sequence: TGTGCCAGCTCACCGAAGAACACTGAAGCTTTCTTT. Translated, it gives CASSPKNTEAFF.

The table lists this clonotype with many counts. The chain carries TRBV7-9 and TRBJ1-5, with D unresolved. V was clipped by 5 bases and J by 4 bases, with 12 bases between them. The CDR3 consists of 14 residues. CDR1 SEHNR and CDR2 FQNEAQ come from the germline V gene (reference sequence). The DNA of the CDR3 is TGTGCCAGCAGCCTAATGAGTGAGAATCAGCCCCAGCATTTT. This gives the protein CASSLMSENQPQHF.

V gene TRBV2 combines with J gene TRBJ2-2, with D maybe TRBD2 (6 bases). The V end lost 4 bases, the J end lost 0 bases, and 12 bases lay between the germline ends. Germline-derived CDR1 and CDR2 are SNHLY and FYNNEI. This CDR3 is 16 amino acids long. The CDR3 DNA sequence: TGTGCCAGCAGTGCCTCGCGGGATTCGAACACCGGGGAGCTGTTTTTT. Translating gives CASSASRDSNTGELFF.

The sample holds many counts of this clonotype. CDR3 nucleotide sequence: TGCAGCGTTGTGGAGGGGCCGTATCAGCCCCAGCATTTT. This translates into CSVVEGPYQPQHF. This chain joins TRBV29-1 and TRBJ1-5, with D possibly matching TRBD1 (5 bases). This CDR3 is 13 amino acids long. V gave up 4 bases and J gave up 5 bases, with 12 bases separating them. CDR1 SQVTM and CDR2 ANQGSEA come from the germline V gene.

This clonotype was counted ten times or more. The chain joins TRBV30 to TRBJ2-5; no definite D call. Per the germline V gene, CDR1 is GTSNPN and CDR2 is SVGIG (reference sequence). The V end lost 5 bases, the J end lost 5 bases, and 12 bases lay between the germline ends. The CDR3 sequence is 12 residues long. CDR3 residues: CAWGRFGETQYF. The CDR3 DNA follows: TGTGCCTGGGGGCGTTTCGGGGAGACCCAGTACTTC.

V gene TRBV5-1 combines with J gene TRBJ2-1, with 7 bases fitting TRBD1. The ends lost 4 bases at V and 9 bases at J; junction bases unmatched: 10. The CDR3 has 14 amino acids. The germline CDR1 and CDR2 sequences are SGHRS and YFSETQ. The CDR3 DNA reads as TGCGCCAGCAGCCTGGGACAGTTAATGGGTGAGCAGTTCTTC. It specifies CASSLGQLMGEQFF.